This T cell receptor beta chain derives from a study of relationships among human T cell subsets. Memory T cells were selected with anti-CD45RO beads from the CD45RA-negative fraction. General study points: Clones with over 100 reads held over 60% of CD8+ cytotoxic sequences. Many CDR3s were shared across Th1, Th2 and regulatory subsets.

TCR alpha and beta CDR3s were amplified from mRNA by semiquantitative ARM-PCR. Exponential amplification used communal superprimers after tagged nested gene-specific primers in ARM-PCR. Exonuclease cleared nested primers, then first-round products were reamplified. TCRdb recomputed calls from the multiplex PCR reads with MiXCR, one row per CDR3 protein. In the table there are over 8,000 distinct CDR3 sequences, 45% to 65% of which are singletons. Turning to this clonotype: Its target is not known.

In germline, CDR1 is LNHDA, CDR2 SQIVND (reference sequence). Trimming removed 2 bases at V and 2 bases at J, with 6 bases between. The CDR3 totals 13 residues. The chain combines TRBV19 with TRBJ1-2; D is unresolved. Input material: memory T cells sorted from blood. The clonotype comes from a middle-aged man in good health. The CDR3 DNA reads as TGTGCCAGTAGTATAAAGGGCAACTATGGCTACACCTTC. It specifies CASSIKGNYGYTF.